This is a list of T cell receptor beta chains from one sample in a study of shared clonotypes between healthy human individuals. Assay: immunoSEQ multiplex PCR; the TCRdb copy retains only in-frame clones and omits some. Of a few hundred thousand clones in the sample, about 96% were seen once. Source material: memory CD8+ T cells sorted from blood. The receptors here all came from a young man in good health. The CDR3 runs from the conserved cysteine through the conserved F or W. The D gene is left open where the match is weak. Size is omitted from some rows. Given values are once, few, many or a class for expanded clones.

d_gene	abundance	v_gene	j_gene	CDR3aa	CDR3nt
TRBD2	-	TRBV7-9	TRBJ2-7	CASSLGLAGGGSYEQYF	TGTGCCAGCAGCTTGGGACTAGCGGGAGGAGGGTCCTACGAGCAGTACTTC
-	-	TRBV29-1	TRBJ1-2	CSVGQAETF	TGCAGCGTTGGACAGGCGGAGACCTTC
TRBD1	-	TRBV4-2	TRBJ2-1	CASSPPGQAPEQFF	TGTGCCAGCAGCCCTCCAGGACAGGCGCCTGAGCAGTTCTTC
-	-	TRBV25-1	TRBJ1-1	CASSGHLNTEAFF	TGTGCCAGCAGTGGGCACTTGAACACTGAAGCTTTCTTT
-	-	TRBV5-1	TRBJ1-5	CASSLVGNQPQHF	TGCGCCAGCAGCTTGGTCGGCAATCAGCCCCAGCATTTT
-	-	TRBV6-5	TRBJ2-3	CASSYSASTDTQYF	TGTGCCAGCAGTTACTCAGCGAGCACAGATACGCAGTATTTT
-	-	TRBV2	TRBJ1-1	CASKIRTEAFF	TGTGCCAGCAAGATAAGGACTGAAGCTTTCTTT
-	-	TRBV30	TRBJ1-2	CAWSVGVGARGYTF	TGTGCCTGGAGTGTAGGTGTGGGCGCAAGGGGCTACACCTTC
TRBD2	-	TRBV2	TRBJ2-3	CASSDRTSGGVTQYF	TGTGCCAGCAGTGACAGGACTAGTGGTGGGGTTACGCAGTATTTT
-	-	TRBV7-3	TRBJ2-1	CASSPGLGGDEQFF	TGTGCCAGCAGCCCCGGACTAGGGGGCGATGAGCAGTTCTTC
-	-	TRBV25-1	TRBJ2-2	CASSEYQTGELFF	TGTGCCAGCAGTGAATATCAGACCGGGGAGCTGTTTTTT
-	-	TRBV7-9	TRBJ2-7	CASSFFRDPYEQYF	TGTGCCAGCAGCTTTTTCAGAGATCCCTACGAGCAGTACTTC
-	-	TRBV25-1	TRBJ2-4	CASSEYQGVIQYF	TGTGCCAGCAGTGAATATCAGGGTGTCATTCAGTACTTC
-	-	TRBV19	TRBJ1-5	CASSVGEPWQPQHF	TGTGCCAGTAGCGTCGGGGAACCTTGGCAGCCCCAGCATTTT
-	once	TRBV29-1	TRBJ2-1	CSVTWWSKVNEQFF	TGCAGCGTTACTTGGTGGTCAAAGGTCAATGAGCAGTTCTTC
TRBD1	-	TRBV10-1	TRBJ1-5	CASSESRRGGRGKGQPQHF	TGCGCCAGCAGTGAGTCTCGTCGGGGGGGCAGGGGGAAAGGCCAGCCCCAGCATTTT
TRBD2	-	TRBV7-6	TRBJ2-6	CASSLDPASGTLFSGANVLTF	TGTGCCAGCAGCTTAGATCCGGCTAGCGGGACGCTATTTTCTGGGGCCAACGTCCTGACTTTC
TRBD1	-	TRBV30	TRBJ2-1	CAWSPLGTGEDNEQFF	TGTGCCTGGAGTCCACTCGGGACAGGGGAAGACAATGAGCAGTTCTTC
TRBD1	-	TRBV28	TRBJ2-7	CASSPRDRDVSEQYF	TGTGCCAGCAGCCCCAGGGACAGGGATGTAAGCGAGCAGTACTTC
-	-	TRBV5-4	TRBJ2-1	CASSLVAAEQFF	TGTGCCAGCAGCTTGGTAGCGGCGGAGCAGTTCTTC
-	-	TRBV9	TRBJ1-2	CASSVGVSAGEIGYTF	TGTGCCAGCAGCGTAGGAGTTTCGGCAGGGGAAATTGGCTACACCTTC
TRBD2	-	TRBV5-3	TRBJ2-1	CARSLAGGAYNEQFF	TGTGCCAGAAGCTTGGCGGGAGGGGCCTACAATGAGCAGTTCTTC
-	-	TRBV6-6	TRBJ2-3	CASSYLGGTREDTQYF	TGTGCCAGCAGTTATTTGGGGGGCACACGGGAGGATACGCAGTATTTT
-	-	TRBV7-2	TRBJ2-3	CASSLVAGRGTDTQYF	TGTGCCAGCAGCTTAGTGGCAGGGAGAGGGACAGATACGCAGTATTTT
TRBD1	-	TRBV5-6	TRBJ2-2	CASSTGANTGELFF	TGTGCCAGCAGCACAGGGGCGAACACCGGGGAGCTGTTTTTT
TRBD1	-	TRBV4-2	TRBJ1-4	CASSQVAKTGEDEKLFF	TGTGCCAGCAGCCAAGTTGCTAAAACAGGGGAGGATGAAAAACTGTTTTTT
TRBD1	-	TRBV2	TRBJ2-7	CASSALLDRGAYEQYF	TGTGCCAGCAGTGCTCTACTCGACAGGGGGGCCTACGAGCAGTACTTC
-	-	TRBV30	TRBJ1-3	CAWSVPRPSGNTIYF	TGTGCCTGGAGTGTACCACGGCCCTCTGGAAACACCATATATTTT
-	-	TRBV5-6	TRBJ2-7	CASSPPSSYAQYF	TGTGCCAGCAGCCCACCTAGCTCATACGCGCAGTACTTC
TRBD2	-	TRBV29-1	TRBJ2-3	CSATSGRANTDTQYF	TGCAGCGCCACTAGCGGGAGGGCCAACACAGATACGCAGTATTTT
TRBD2	-	TRBV4-2	TRBJ2-3	CASSQSGRAPDTQYF	TGTGCCAGCAGCCAGAGCGGGAGGGCCCCAGATACGCAGTATTTT
TRBD1	-	TRBV5-1	TRBJ1-4	CASSLAGTGGEKLFF	TGCGCCAGCAGCTTGGCCGGGACAGGGGGCGAAAAACTGTTTTTT
TRBD1	-	TRBV23-1	TRBJ2-3	CASTPLFDRGRADTQYF	TGCGCCAGCACCCCTTTATTCGACAGGGGGCGCGCAGATACGCAGTATTTT
-	-	TRBV5-1	TRBJ2-5	CASSLVGRGEETQYF	TGCGCCAGCAGCTTGGTGGGTAGAGGGGAAGAGACCCAGTACTTC
TRBD2	-	TRBV6-6	TRBJ2-1	CASSYPSGPYSNEQFF	TGTGCCAGCAGTTACCCTAGCGGACCCTACTCAAATGAGCAGTTCTTC
TRBD2	-	TRBV4-2	TRBJ2-3	CASSQVTSGSADTQYF	TGTGCCAGCAGCCAAGTAACTAGCGGGAGCGCAGATACGCAGTATTTT
-	-	TRBV2	TRBJ1-4	CASRNSGANEKLFF	TGTGCCAGCAGGAACTCAGGGGCTAATGAAAAACTGTTTTTT
-	-	TRBV28	TRBJ1-1	CASSVGAMNTEAFF	TGTGCCAGCAGTGTGGGGGCCATGAACACTGAAGCTTTCTTT
TRBD2	-	TRBV5-1	TRBJ2-3	CASRLAGNTDTQYF	TGCGCCAGCCGCTTAGCGGGTAACACAGATACGCAGTATTTT
-	-	TRBV18	TRBJ1-2	CASSPQAVPGGVYGYTF	TGTGCCAGCTCACCTCAGGCGGTGCCCGGGGGAGTCTATGGCTACACCTTC
-	-	TRBV2	TRBJ1-5	CASSREGQPQHF	TGTGCCAGCAGTCGGGAGGGTCAGCCCCAGCATTTT
-	-	TRBV2	TRBJ1-4	CASSGPGRPATNEKLFF	TGTGCCAGCAGTGGCCCAGGGAGACCTGCAACTAATGAAAAACTGTTTTTT
-	-	TRBV7-9	TRBJ2-2	CASSLGTGAPTGELFF	TGTGCCAGCAGCTTAGGTACGGGAGCCCCCACCGGGGAGCTGTTTTTT
TRBD2	-	TRBV2	TRBJ2-1	CASTRPSGEPNEQFF	TGTGCCAGCACCCGGCCTAGCGGAGAACCGAATGAGCAGTTCTTC
-	-	TRBV7-8	TRBJ2-3	CASSSGAPDTQYF	TGTGCCAGCAGCTCAGGGGCTCCAGATACGCAGTATTTT
-	-	TRBV10-3	TRBJ2-7	CAIGGTSYEQYF	TGTGCCATCGGGGGCACCTCCTACGAGCAGTACTTC
TRBD2	-	TRBV5-1	TRBJ2-5	CASSFSSGSLETQYF	TGCGCCAGCAGCTTCTCTAGCGGGAGTCTGGAGACCCAGTACTTC
-	-	TRBV2	TRBJ2-7	CASISPTYEQYF	TGTGCCAGCATCTCCCCTACCTACGAGCAGTACTTC
-	-	TRBV5-1	TRBJ1-6	CASSDSPQGHLHF	TGCGCCAGCAGTGATAGTCCCCAAGGACACCTCCACTTT
-	-	TRBV10-3	TRBJ2-3	CAISDWRDQTDTQYF	TGTGCCATCAGTGACTGGCGGGACCAGACAGATACGCAGTATTTT
-	-	TRBV5-1	TRBJ2-7	CASSGWDLLGEQYF	TGCGCCAGCAGCGGTTGGGACCTCCTAGGCGAGCAGTACTTC
-	once	TRBV28	TRBJ1-3	CASSLSRHGSGNTIYF	TGTGCCAGCAGTTTAAGCCGTCACGGCTCTGGAAACACCATATATTTT
TRBD2	-	TRBV19	TRBJ2-7	CASSKISGDTYEQYF	TGTGCCAGTAGTAAGATTAGCGGGGATACCTACGAGCAGTACTTC